These 15 T cell receptor beta chains came from one sample sequenced in a study of blood T cell repertoires in COVID-19 (TCRdb year 2020). Library generation was performed with the immunoSEQ multiplex PCR assay. TCRdb re-hosts the immuneACCESS table, in-frame sequences only. Its copies lack some clones; in the studies checked, an unresolved V gene accounts for under half of them, and the cause for the rest is not known. The sample table records some 490,000 clones; 88% of these occur just once. Under 9.5% of the sample comes from the top ten. Sequenced: PBMCs or T cells enriched from blood (not recorded which). Source of these receptors: a woman aged 55-75 years who had recovered from COVID-19.

V and J are TRBV15 and TRBJ1-4; 7 positions match TRBD1. V trimming: 2 bases; J trimming: 4 bases; junction bases outside the gene matches: 7. CDR1 is LNHNV and CDR2 is YYDKDF in the germline V gene (reference sequence). The CDR3 covers 16 residues. The CDR3 DNA reads TGTGCCACCAGCAGATTCAGGGGGACCGATAATGAAAAACTGTTTTTT. Translation gives CATSRFRGTDNEKLFF.

CDR3 in amino acids: CASLSGTLQETQYF. CDR3 nucleotides: TGTGCCAGCCTGTCCGGGACATTACAAGAGACCCAGTACTTC. This chain joins TRBV2 and TRBJ2-5; D perhaps matches TRBD1 (6 bases). The CDR3 extends over 14 amino acids. The V gene's germline CDR1 is SNHLY and CDR2 FYNNEI. V dropped 8 bases and J dropped 2 bases, with 15 bases sitting between them.

To note about this clone: This sample includes further DNA sequences coding for the same CDR3. V gene TRBV15 combines with J gene TRBJ1-2, with TRBD1 as a possible D gene (6 bases). CDR3 size: 14 residues. The V end was cut by 3 bases, the J end by 2 bases, with 10 bases between. Germline CDR1 reads LNHNV; CDR2 reads YYDKDF (reference sequence). The DNA of the CDR3 is TGTGCCACCAGCAGGGACAGAGGGAACTATGGCTACACCTTC. Protein sequence: CATSRDRGNYGYTF.

This clone is judged medium-sized. This chain connects TRBV7-9 to TRBJ2-7, with 8 bases that match TRBD2. CDR1 is SEHNR, CDR2 FQNEAQ, per germline (reference sequence). The CDR3 is 12 amino acids. Losses at the gene ends were 4 bases for V and 7 bases for J; bases not matched to a gene: 3. The CDR3 sequence: CASSWTGGEQYF. DNA for the CDR3: TGTGCCAGCAGCTGGACGGGGGGGGAGCAGTACTTC.

The genes are TRBV27 and TRBJ2-7, with 7 nucleotides matching TRBD1. V lost 4 bases, J lost 3 bases, and 3 bases stayed unmatched. The germline gives CDR1 MNHEY, CDR2 SMNVEV (reference sequence). The CDR3 sequence is 13 residues long. The CDR3: CASSSRQGYEQYV. In DNA form, the CDR3 reads TGTGCCAGCAGTTCCCGACAGGGCTACGAGCAGTACGTC.

The CDR3 spells CASSRGQFSNQPQHF. The CDR3 bases are TGTGCCAGCAGCAGGGGACAGTTTAGCAATCAGCCCCAGCATTTT. V is TRBV6-5 and J is TRBJ1-5; 7 positions match TRBD1. The germline V gene encodes CDR1 MNHEY and CDR2 SVGAGI. This CDR3 is built from 15 residues. Losses at the gene ends were 6 bases for V and 0 bases for J; bases not matched to a gene: 5.

The chain combines TRBV27 with TRBJ1-2, with 7 nucleotides matching TRBD1. This CDR3 spans 15 amino acids. The ends lost 3 bases at V and 3 bases at J; junction bases unmatched: 7. From germline, CDR1 is MNHEY and CDR2 SMNVEV (reference sequence). CDR3 nucleotides: TGTGCCAGCAGTTTGCGCGCAGGGGGGTACTATGGCTACACCTTC. It codes for CASSLRAGGYYGYTF.

This chain links TRBV18 with TRBJ1-2; D possibly corresponds to TRBD1 (6 bases). The CDR3 is 15 amino acids. Germline V gene sequence: CDR1 KGHSH, CDR2 LQKENI. V lost 3 bases to trimming and J lost 1 base, with 12 bases between them. CDR3 in amino acids: CASSPYEGGNYGYTF. The CDR3, as DNA: TGTGCCAGCTCACCTTACGAAGGGGGTAACTATGGCTACACCTTC.

V and J are TRBV11-2 and TRBJ2-3; D unclear. Per the germline V gene, CDR1 is SGHAT and CDR2 is FQNNGV. With 5 bases removed from V and 2 bases from J, the gap between germline ends came to 11 bases. The CDR3 has 14 residues. The CDR3 reads CASSPDWFTDTQYF. The CDR3 nucleotides read TGTGCCAGCAGCCCAGACTGGTTCACAGATACGCAGTATTTT.

The V call is TRBV27, the J call TRBJ2-2; TRBD1 is a possible D gene (5 bases). The germline V and J ends were trimmed by 5 bases and 4 bases, with 17 bases remaining between them. In germline, CDR1 is MNHEY, CDR2 SMNVEV (reference sequence). This CDR3 has 16 residues. CDR3 nucleotides: TGTGCCAGCAGTCCGTCAGGGCAGGGCTTCACCGGGGAGCTGTTTTTT. Its translation is CASSPSGQGFTGELFF.

V is TRBV2 and J is TRBJ2-3, with 10 nucleotides matching TRBD1. The germline CDR1 and CDR2 sequences are SNHLY and FYNNEI. The CDR3 totals 14 residues. Trimming removed 7 bases from V and 4 bases from J; junction bases left unmatched: 5. CDR3 protein: CASTPDRGADTQYF. CDR3 bases: TGTGCCAGCACCCCGGACAGGGGGGCAGATACGCAGTATTTT.

This clone was seen only once. The chain couples TRBV3-1 (or the pseudogene TRBV3-2) to TRBJ1-5; D is undetermined. This CDR3 region has 13 residues. V was cut by 2 bases and J by 6 bases, with 8 bases left in between. The V gene's germline CDR1 is LGHDT and CDR2 YNNKEL (reference sequence). The CDR3 here is CASSQREGQPQHF. CDR3 DNA: TGTGCCAGCAGCCAAAGGGAGGGTCAGCCCCAGCATTTT.

This chain joins TRBV19 and TRBJ1-5; D is perhaps TRBD1 (6 bases). Deletions cut 3 bases from V and 4 bases from J, with 19 bases between. This CDR3 contains 17 residues. CDR1 and CDR2 from the germline V gene are LNHDA and SQIVND (reference sequence). CDR3 loop: CASSIRDTALGNQPQHF. The CDR3 nucleotides are TGTGCCAGTAGTATTCGGGACACGGCATTGGGAAATCAGCCCCAGCATTTT.

The gene calls are TRBV7-6 and TRBJ2-3; D is perhaps TRBD1 (6 bases). V was clipped by 6 bases and J by 2 bases, with 18 bases between them. There are 16 residues in the CDR3. From germline, CDR1 is SGHVS and CDR2 FNYEAQ. CDR3 sequence: CASSPISGENTDTQYF. The CDR3 nucleotides are TGTGCCAGCAGTCCTATCTCAGGGGAAAACACAGATACGCAGTATTTT.

Only one count was recorded for this clone. The CDR3 region is CASSLLGGEGTDTQYF. CDR3 nucleotides: TGTGCCAGCAGCTTACTGGGGGGGGAGGGCACAGATACGCAGTATTTT. This chain connects TRBV7-9 to TRBJ2-3; 7 nucleotides line up with TRBD2. Unmatched junction bases numbered 6, after V lost 2 bases and J lost 1 base. CDR3 size: 16 residues. The germline V gene encodes CDR1 SEHNR and CDR2 FQNEAQ (reference sequence).